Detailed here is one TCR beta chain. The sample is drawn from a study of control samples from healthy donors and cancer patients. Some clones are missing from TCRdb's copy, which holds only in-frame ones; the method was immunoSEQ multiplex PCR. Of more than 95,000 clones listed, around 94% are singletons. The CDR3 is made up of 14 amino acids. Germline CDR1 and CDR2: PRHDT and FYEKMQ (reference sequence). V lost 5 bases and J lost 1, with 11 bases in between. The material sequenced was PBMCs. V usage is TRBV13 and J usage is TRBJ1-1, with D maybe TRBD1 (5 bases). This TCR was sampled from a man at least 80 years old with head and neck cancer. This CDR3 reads CASSLGTENTEAFF. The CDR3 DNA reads TGTGCCAGCAGCCTCGGGACCGAGAACACTGAAGCTTTCTTT.